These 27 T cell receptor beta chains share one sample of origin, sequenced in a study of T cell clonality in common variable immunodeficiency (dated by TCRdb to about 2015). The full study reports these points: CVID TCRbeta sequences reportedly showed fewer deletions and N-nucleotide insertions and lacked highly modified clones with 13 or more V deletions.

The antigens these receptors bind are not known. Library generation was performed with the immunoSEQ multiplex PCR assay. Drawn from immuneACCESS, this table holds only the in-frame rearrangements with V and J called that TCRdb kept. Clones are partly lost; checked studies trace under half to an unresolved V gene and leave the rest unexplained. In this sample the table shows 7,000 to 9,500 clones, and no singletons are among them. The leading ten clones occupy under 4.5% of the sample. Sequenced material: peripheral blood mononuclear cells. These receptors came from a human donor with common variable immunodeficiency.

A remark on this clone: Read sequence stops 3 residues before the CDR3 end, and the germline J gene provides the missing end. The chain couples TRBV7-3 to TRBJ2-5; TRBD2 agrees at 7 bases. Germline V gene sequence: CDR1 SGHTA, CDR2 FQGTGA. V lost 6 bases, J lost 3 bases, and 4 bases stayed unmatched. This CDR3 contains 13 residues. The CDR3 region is CASSSSGKETQYF. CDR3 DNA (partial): TGTGCCAGCAGTTCTAGCGGTAAAGAGACC. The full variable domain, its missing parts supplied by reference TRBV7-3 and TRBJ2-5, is GAGVSQTPSNKVTEKGKYVELRCDPISGHTALYWYRQSLGQGPEFLIYFQGTGAADDSGLPNDRFFAVRPEGSVSTLKIQRTERGDSAVYLCASSSSGKETQYFGPGTRLLVL.

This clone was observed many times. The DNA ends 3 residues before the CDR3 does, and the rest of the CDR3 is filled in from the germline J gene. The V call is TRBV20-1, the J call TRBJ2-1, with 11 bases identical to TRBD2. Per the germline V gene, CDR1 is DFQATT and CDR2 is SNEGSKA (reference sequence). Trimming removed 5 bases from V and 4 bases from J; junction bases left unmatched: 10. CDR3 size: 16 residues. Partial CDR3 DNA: TGCAGTGCTCTCCGACTTCTAGCGGGAGGTTACAATGAG. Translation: CSALRLLAGGYNE. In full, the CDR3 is CSALRLLAGGYNEQFF.

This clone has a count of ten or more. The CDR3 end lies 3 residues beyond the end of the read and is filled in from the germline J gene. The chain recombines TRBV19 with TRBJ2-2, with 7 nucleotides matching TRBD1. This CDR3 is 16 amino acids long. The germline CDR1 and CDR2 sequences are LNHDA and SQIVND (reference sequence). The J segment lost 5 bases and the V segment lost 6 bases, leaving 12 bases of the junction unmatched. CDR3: CASSTTGAPVTGELFF. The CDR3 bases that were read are TGTGCCAGTAGCACCACAGGGGCTCCTGTGACCGGGGAG.

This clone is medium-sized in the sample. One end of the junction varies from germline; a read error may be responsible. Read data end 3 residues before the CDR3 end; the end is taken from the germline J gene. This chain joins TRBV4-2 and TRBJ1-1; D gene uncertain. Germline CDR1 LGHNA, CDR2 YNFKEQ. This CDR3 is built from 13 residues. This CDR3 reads CASSQESVTEAFF. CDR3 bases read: TGCGCCAGCAGCCAAGAATCCGTCACTGAA.

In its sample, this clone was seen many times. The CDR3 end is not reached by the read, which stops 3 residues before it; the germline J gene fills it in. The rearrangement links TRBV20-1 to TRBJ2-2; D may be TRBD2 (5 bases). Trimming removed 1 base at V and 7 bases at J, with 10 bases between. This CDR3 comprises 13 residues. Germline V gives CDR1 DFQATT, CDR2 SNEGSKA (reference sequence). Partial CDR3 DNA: TGCAGTGCTAGAGTGAGGGCTGGCGGGGAG. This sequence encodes CSARVRAGGE. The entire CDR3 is CSARVRAGGELFF.

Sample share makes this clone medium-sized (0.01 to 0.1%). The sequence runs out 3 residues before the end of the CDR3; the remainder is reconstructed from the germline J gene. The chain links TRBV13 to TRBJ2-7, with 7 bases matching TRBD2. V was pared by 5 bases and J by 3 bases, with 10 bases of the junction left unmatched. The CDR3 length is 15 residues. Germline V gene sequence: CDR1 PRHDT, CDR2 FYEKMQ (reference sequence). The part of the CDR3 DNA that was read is TGTGCCAGCAGCCCAGGCCGGGACTACCTCTACGAG. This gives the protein CASSPGRDYLYE. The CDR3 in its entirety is CASSPGRDYLYEQYF.

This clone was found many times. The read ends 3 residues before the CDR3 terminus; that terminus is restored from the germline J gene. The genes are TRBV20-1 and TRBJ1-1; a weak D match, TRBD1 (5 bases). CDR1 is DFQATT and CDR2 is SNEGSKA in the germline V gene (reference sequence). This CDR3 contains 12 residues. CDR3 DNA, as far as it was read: TGCAGTGCTAGACAACCGAACAGGGAA. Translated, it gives CSARQPNRE. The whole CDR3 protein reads CSARQPNREAFF.

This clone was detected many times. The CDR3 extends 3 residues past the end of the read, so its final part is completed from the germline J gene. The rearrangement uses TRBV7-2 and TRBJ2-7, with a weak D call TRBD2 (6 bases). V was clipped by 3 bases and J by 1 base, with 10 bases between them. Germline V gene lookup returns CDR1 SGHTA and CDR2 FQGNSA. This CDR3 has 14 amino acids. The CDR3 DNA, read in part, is TGTGCCAGCAGCTTCGGTAGCGGTTCCTACGAG. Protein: CASSFGSGSYE. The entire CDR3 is CASSFGSGSYEQYF.

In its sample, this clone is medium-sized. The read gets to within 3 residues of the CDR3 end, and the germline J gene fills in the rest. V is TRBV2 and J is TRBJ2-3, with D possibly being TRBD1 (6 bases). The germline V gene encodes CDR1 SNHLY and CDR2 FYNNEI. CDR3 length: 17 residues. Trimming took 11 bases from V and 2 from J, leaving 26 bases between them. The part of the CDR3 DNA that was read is TGTGCCGGCCTTTGGCCCGAATCGGACAGACTCACAGATACG. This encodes CAGLWPESDRLTDT. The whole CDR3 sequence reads CAGLWPESDRLTDTQYF.

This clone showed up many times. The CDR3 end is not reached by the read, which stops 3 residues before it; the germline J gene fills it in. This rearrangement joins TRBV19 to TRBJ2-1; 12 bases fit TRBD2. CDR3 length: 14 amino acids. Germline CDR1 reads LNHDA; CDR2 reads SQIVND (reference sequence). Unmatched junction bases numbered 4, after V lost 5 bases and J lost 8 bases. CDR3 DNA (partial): TGTGCCAGTAGTTCAACTAGCGGGGGGTATGAG. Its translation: CASSSTSGGYE. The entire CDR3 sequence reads CASSSTSGGYEQFF.

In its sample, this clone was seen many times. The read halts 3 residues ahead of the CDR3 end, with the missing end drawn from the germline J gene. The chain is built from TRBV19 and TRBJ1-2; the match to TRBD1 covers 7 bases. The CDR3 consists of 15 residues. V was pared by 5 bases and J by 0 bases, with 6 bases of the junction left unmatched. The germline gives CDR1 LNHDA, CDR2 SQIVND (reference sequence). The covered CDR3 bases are TGTGCCAGTAGTCCCCGACAGGGACCTAACTATGGC. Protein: CASSPRQGPNYG. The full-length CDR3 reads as CASSPRQGPNYGYTF.

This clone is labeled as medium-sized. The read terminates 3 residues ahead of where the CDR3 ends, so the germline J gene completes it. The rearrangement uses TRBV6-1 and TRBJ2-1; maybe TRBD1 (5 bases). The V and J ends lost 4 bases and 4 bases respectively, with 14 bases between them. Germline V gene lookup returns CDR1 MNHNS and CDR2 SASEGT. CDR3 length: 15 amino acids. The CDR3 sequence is CASSVDSQSYNEQFF. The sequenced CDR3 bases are TGTGCCAGCAGTGTCGACAGCCAATCTTACAATGAG.

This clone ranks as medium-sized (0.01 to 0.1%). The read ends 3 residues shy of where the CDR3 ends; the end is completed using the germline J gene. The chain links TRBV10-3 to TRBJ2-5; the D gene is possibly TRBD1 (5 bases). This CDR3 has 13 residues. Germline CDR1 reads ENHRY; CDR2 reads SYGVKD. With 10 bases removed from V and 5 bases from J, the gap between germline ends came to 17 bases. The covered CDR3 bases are TGTGCCACCCAGGGTGATTTTTGGGAGACC. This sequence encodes CATQGDFWET. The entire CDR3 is CATQGDFWETQYF.

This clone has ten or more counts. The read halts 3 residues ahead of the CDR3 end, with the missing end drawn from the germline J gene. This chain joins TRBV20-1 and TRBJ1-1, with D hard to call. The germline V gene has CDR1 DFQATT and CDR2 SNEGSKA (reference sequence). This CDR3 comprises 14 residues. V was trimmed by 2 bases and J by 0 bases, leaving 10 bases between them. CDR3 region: CSARRLTLNTEAFF. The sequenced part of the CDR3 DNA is TGCAGTGCTAGACGACTAACCCTGAACACTGAA.

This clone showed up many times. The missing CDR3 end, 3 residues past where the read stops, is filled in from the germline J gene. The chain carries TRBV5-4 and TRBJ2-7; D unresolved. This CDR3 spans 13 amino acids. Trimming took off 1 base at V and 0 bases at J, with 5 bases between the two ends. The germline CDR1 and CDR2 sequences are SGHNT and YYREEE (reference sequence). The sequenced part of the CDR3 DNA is TGTGCCAGCAGCTTGCGTAGCTCCTACGAG. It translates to CASSLRSSYE. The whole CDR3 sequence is CASSLRSSYEQYF.

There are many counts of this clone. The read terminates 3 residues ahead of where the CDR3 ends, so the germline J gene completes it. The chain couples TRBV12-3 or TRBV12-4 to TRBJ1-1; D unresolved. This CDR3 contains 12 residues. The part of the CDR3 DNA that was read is TGTGCCAGCAGCCCTGACCGGAGACTG. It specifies CASSPDRRL. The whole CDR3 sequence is CASSPDRRLAFF.

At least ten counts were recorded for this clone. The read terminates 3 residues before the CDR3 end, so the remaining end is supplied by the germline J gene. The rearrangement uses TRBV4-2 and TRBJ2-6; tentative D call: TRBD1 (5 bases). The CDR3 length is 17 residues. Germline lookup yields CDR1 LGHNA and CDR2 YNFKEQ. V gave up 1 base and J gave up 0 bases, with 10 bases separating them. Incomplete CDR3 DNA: TGTGCCAGCAGCCAAGGATTCAGGGACTCTGGGGCCAACGTC. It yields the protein CASSQGFRDSGANV. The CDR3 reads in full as CASSQGFRDSGANVLTF.

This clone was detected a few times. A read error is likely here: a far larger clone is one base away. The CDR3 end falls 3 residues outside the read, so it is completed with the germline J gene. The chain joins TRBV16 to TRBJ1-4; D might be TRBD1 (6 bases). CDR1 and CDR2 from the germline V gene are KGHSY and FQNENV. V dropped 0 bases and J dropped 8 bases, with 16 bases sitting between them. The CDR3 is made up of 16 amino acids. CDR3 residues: CASSQSPTRGKEKLFF. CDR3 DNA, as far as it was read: TGTGCCAGCAGCCAATCTCCTACAAGGGGGAAGGAAAAA.

Incomplete CDR3 DNA: TGCGCCATTACACGGGTCCAGCCC. Its translation is CAITRVQP. In full, the CDR3 is CAITRVQPQHF. The chain joins TRBV10-2 to TRBJ1-5; D uncertain. The CDR3 goes on 3 residues after the read ends, and that part is filled in from the germline J gene. The CDR3 consists of 11 residues. V shed 10 bases and J shed 7 bases, with 11 bases lying between them. The germline V gene encodes CDR1 WSHSY and CDR2 SAAADI.

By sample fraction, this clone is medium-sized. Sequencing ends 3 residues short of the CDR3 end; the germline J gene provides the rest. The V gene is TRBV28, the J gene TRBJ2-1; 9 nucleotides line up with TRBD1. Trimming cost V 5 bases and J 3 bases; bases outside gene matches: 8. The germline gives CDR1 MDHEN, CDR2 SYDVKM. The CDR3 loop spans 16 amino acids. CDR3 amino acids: CASSPNRGPNYNEQFF. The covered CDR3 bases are TGTGCCAGCAGTCCGAACAGGGGGCCCAACTACAATGAG.

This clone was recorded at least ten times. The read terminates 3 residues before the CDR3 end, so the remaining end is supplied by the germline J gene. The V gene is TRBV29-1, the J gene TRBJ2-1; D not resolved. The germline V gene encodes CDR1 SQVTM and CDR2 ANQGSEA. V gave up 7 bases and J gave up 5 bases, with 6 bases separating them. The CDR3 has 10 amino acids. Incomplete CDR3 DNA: TGCAGCGGACGGGACAATGAG. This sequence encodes CSGRDNE. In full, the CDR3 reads CSGRDNEQFF.

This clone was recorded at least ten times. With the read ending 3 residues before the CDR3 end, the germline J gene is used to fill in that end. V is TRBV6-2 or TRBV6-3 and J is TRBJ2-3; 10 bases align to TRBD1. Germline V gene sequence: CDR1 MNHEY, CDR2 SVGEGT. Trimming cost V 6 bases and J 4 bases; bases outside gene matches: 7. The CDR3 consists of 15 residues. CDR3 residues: CASRRQGATPDTQYF. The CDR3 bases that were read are TGTGCCAGCAGACGACAGGGGGCGACCCCAGATACG.

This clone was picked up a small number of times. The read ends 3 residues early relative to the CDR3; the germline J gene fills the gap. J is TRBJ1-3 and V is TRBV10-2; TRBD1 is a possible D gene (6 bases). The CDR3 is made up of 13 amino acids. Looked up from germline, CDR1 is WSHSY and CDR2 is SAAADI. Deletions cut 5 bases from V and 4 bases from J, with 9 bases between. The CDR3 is CASSTGQGNTIYF. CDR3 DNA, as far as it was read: TGCGCCAGCAGTACCGGACAGGGAAACACC.

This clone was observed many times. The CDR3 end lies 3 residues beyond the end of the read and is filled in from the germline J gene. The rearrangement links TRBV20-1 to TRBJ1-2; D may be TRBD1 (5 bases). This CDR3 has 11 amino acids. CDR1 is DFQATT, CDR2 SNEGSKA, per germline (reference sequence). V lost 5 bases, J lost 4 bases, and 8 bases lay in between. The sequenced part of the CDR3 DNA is TGCAGTGCTGCCGGGGGCTATGGC. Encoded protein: CSAAGGYG. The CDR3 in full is CSAAGGYGYTF.

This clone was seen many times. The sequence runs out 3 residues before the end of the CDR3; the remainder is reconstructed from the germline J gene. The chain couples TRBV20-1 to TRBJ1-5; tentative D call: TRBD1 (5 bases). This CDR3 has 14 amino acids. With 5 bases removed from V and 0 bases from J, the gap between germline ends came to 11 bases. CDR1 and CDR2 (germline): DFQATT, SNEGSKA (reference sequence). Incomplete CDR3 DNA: TGCAGTGCTTCCGACAGCAATAGCAATCAGCCC. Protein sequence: CSASDSNSNQP. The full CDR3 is CSASDSNSNQPQHF.

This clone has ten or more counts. CDR3 DNA (partial): TGTGCCACTTCGCTTAAGGTCGAG. It is translated as CATSLKVE. The whole CDR3 sequence is CATSLKVEQYF. The rearrangement uses TRBV28 and TRBJ2-7; D is unresolved. Coverage ceases 3 residues before the CDR3 finishes, and the germline J gene fills in the end. CDR1 is MDHEN, CDR2 SYDVKM, per germline. V dropped 10 bases and J dropped 6 bases, with 13 bases sitting between them. CDR3 length equals 11 residues. Supplemented by reference TRBV28 and TRBJ2-7, the full variable domain reads DVKVTQSSRYLVKRTGEKVFLECVQDMDHENMFWYRQDPGLGLRLIYFSYDVKMKEKGDIPEGYSVSREKKERFSLILESASTNQTSMYLCATSLKVEQYFGPGTRLTVT.

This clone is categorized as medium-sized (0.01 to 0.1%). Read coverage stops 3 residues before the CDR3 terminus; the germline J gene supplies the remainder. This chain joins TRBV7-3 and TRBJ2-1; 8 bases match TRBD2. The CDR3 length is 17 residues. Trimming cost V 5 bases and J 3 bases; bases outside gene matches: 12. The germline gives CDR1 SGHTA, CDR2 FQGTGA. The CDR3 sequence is CASSPSAGSGIYNEQFF. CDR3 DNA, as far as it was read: TGTGCCAGCAGCCCCAGCGCTGGTAGCGGGATCTACAATGAG. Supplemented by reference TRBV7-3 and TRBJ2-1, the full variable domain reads GAGVSQTPSNKVTEKGKYVELRCDPISGHTALYWYRQSLGQGPEFLIYFQGTGAADDSGLPNDRFFAVRPEGSVSTLKIQRTERGDSAVYLCASSPSAGSGIYNEQFFGPGTRLTVL.